This TCR beta chain was found in a study of T-cell reconstitution after alpha-beta-depleted transplantation in children. Library preparation (for TCRbeta) was performed with unique molecular identifiers. Each CDR3 protein is one row after TCRdb ran MiXCR on the PCR reads. The profile shows approximately 390,000 distinct CDR3 sequences, roughly a tenth of them singletons. This sequence originates from a human donor who donated a stem cell graft to a child with acute myeloid leukemia. The material sequenced was PBMCs from the stem cell graft donor, taken from the stem cell graft.

The CDR3 DNA is TGTGCCAGCAGCGTAGGGGTCCAAGAGACCCAGTACTTC. It yields the protein CASSVGVQETQYF. The chain combines TRBV9 with TRBJ2-5; D uncertain. The CDR3 runs 13 residues. Germline V gene sequence: CDR1 SGDLS, CDR2 YYNGEE. With 0 bases removed from V and 1 base from J, the gap between germline ends came to 4 bases.